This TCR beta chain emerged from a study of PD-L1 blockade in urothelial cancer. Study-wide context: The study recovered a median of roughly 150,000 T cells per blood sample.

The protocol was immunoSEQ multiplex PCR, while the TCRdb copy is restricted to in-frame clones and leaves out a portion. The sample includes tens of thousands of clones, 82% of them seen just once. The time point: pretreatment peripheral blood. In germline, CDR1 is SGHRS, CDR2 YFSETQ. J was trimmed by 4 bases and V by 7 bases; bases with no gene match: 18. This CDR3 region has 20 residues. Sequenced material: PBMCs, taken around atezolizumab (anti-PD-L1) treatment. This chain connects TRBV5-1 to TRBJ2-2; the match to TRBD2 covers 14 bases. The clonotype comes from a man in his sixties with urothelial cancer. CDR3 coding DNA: TGCGCCAGCGCCCCTGTGACCGGACTAGCGGGGGGCCGTGCCACCGGGGAGCTGTTTTTT. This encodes CASAPVTGLAGGRATGELFF.